The 25 T cell receptor beta chains reported below all come from one sample, sequenced in a study of blood T cells in healthy people across ages. A second about 7 to 12 cycle PCR used barcoded and J-beta primers. One entry per CDR3 protein results from TCRdb running MiXCR on the 5' RACE reads. This sample has roughly 1,300,000 distinct CDR3 sequences; 45% to 70% occur once, and the top ten carry approximately 7%. Sequenced: blood. These receptors came from a man aged 18 to 29 in good health.

The DNA of the CDR3 is TGCGCCAGCAGTCACACAGGGGGTACCGGGGAGCTGTTTTTT. Its protein product is CASSHTGGTGELFF. The V gene is TRBV4-1, the J gene TRBJ2-2; 8 positions agree with TRBD1. CDR1 is MGHRA and CDR2 is YSYEKL in the germline V gene. J gave up 5 bases and V 6 bases, and 5 bases lay outside the gene matches. This CDR3 has 14 amino acids.

The chain is built from TRBV27 and TRBJ2-7; D may correspond to TRBD1 or TRBD2 (5 bases each). CDR3 length: 15 residues. CDR1 MNHEY and CDR2 SMNVEV come from the germline V gene (reference sequence). V was cut by 0 bases and J by 4 bases, with 13 bases left in between. This chain's CDR3 is CASSLSGRMRYEQYF. DNA for the CDR3: TGTGCCAGCAGTTTATCGGGACGGATGAGGTACGAGCAGTACTTC.

The genes are TRBV29-1 and TRBJ2-3; tentative D call: TRBD1 (6 bases). V lost 4 bases to trimming and J lost 2 bases, with 13 bases between them. The CDR3 consists of 14 residues. CDR1 and CDR2 (germline): SQVTM, ANQGSEA. The CDR3: CSVAADSHTDTQYF. In nucleotides, the CDR3 is TGCAGCGTTGCGGCGGACAGTCACACAGATACGCAGTATTTT.

J is TRBJ2-7 and V is TRBV5-1; 7 bases agree with TRBD1. Germline V CDR1 and CDR2: SGHRS, YFSETQ. The CDR3 is 13 residues long. The V and J ends lost 1 base and 6 bases, in that order; junction bases with no gene match: 4. CDR3: CASSLRQGFEQYF. The CDR3 DNA sequence: TGCGCCAGCAGCTTGCGACAGGGATTCGAGCAGTACTTC.

This rearrangement joins TRBV30 to TRBJ1-1, with no clear D. Between the trimmed V and J ends, which lost 4 bases and 1 base, there was a span of 7 bases. CDR1 and CDR2 (germline): GTSNPN, SVGIG (reference sequence). The CDR3 length is 12 residues. This CDR3 is CAWTRGNTEAFF. The CDR3 DNA is TGTGCCTGGACTCGGGGGAACACTGAAGCTTTCTTT.

The table lists this clonotype with a count of one. The chain has TRBV7-6 and TRBJ2-5, with TRBD2 identical over 7 bases. The CDR3 totals 14 residues. The V segment lost 4 bases and the J segment 11 bases; nucleotides outside the gene matches: 13. CDR1 and CDR2 from the germline V gene are SGHVS and FNYEAQ. The CDR3 sequence is CASSWDYNGNEQYF. CDR3 coding DNA: TGTGCCAGCAGCTGGGACTACAATGGCAATGAGCAGTACTTC.

The V and J genes are TRBV4-1 and TRBJ1-2; maybe TRBD1 (5 bases). V was cut by 6 bases and J by 1 base, with 15 bases left in between. In germline, CDR1 is MGHRA, CDR2 YSYEKL. This CDR3 spans 15 amino acids. This chain's CDR3 is CASRQRTIVNYGYTF. The CDR3 DNA follows: TGCGCCAGCAGACAACGGACAATAGTTAACTATGGCTACACCTTC.

V gene TRBV5-1 combines with J gene TRBJ2-7; a weak D match, TRBD2 (5 bases). V was pared by 5 bases and J by 3 bases, with 18 bases between. Germline V gives CDR1 SGHRS, CDR2 YFSETQ. The CDR3 spans 15 residues. CDR3 coding DNA: TGCGCCAGCAGTTCCCTTATCGAGGGTGACTACGAGCAGTACTTC. Protein sequence: CASSSLIEGDYEQYF.

This chain uses TRBV28 with TRBJ2-2; D unclear. V dropped 7 bases and J dropped 2 bases, with 11 bases sitting between them. Germline V gene lookup returns CDR1 MDHEN and CDR2 SYDVKM. The CDR3 length is 14 residues. CDR3 protein: CASKRADNTGELFF. The CDR3 DNA reads as TGTGCCAGCAAGAGAGCAGATAACACCGGGGAGCTGTTTTTT. Together with reference TRBV28 and TRBJ2-2, the CDR3 gives the full variable domain: DVKVTQSSRYLVKRTGEKVFLECVQDMDHENMFWYRQDPGLGLRLIYFSYDVKMKEKGDIPEGYSVSREKKERFSLILESASTNQTSMYLCASKRADNTGELFFGEGSRLTVL.

V usage is TRBV11-2 and J usage is TRBJ2-1; D gene unclear. Trimming pared 2 bases from V and 3 bases from J, leaving 11 bases between. The CDR3 is 15 residues long. Germline-derived CDR1 and CDR2 are SGHAT and FQNNGV. CDR3 nucleotide sequence: TGTGCCAGCAGCTTAATTGGTGGGGTCTACAATGAGCAGTTCTTC. Its translation is CASSLIGGVYNEQFF.

This clonotype has more than one count but fewer than ten. The chain has TRBV12-3 or TRBV12-4 and TRBJ2-1; no reliable D call. With 3 bases removed from V and 10 bases from J, the gap between germline ends came to 7 bases. This CDR3 is built from 11 residues. The CDR3, as DNA: TGTGCCAGCAGTTTTGTAGGAGAGCAGTTCTTC. This encodes CASSFVGEQFF.

The gene calls are TRBV27 and TRBJ2-7; possible D gene TRBD1, 5 bases. Germline assignment: CDR1 MNHEY and CDR2 SMNVEV (reference sequence). This CDR3 is built from 13 residues. Trimming took 4 bases from V and 2 from J, leaving 9 bases between them. CDR3 loop: CASSWKGAYEQYF. CDR3 nucleotides: TGTGCCAGCAGTTGGAAAGGGGCCTACGAGCAGTACTTC.

The chain combines TRBV24-1 with TRBJ1-2, with a possible D match to TRBD1 (5 bases). The germline CDR1 and CDR2 sequences are KGHDR and SFDVKD. V dropped 4 bases and J dropped 7 bases, with 12 bases sitting between them. CDR3 length: 13 amino acids. The CDR3 loop reads CATSEGTFGGYTF. The CDR3 DNA follows: TGTGCCACCAGTGAGGGGACCTTCGGTGGCTACACCTTC.

The chain uses TRBV10-1 and TRBJ2-2; 7 bases fit TRBD2. CDR1 and CDR2 from the germline V gene are WNHNN and SYGVQD (reference sequence). The CDR3 totals 14 residues. After removal of 0 bases from V and 7 bases from J, the junction contained 2 bases not matched to a gene. The CDR3 region has the DNA TGCGCCAGCAGTGAGTCGTTAGCGGGCGGGGAGCTGTTTTTT. Protein sequence: CASSESLAGGELFF.

The chain uses TRBV28 and TRBJ2-3; tentatively, D is TRBD2 (7 bases). CDR3 length: 16 amino acids. Germline V gene lookup returns CDR1 MDHEN and CDR2 SYDVKM. Trimming stripped 1 base from V and 4 bases from J, with 15 bases between. The CDR3 protein is CASSLLAGAFPDTQYF. The DNA of the CDR3 is TGTGCCAGCAGTTTATTGGCGGGGGCATTTCCAGATACGCAGTATTTT.

This chain connects TRBV27 to TRBJ2-1, with D unresolved. The CDR3 runs 11 residues. Per germline, CDR1 MNHEY and CDR2 SMNVEV (reference sequence). Here the CDR3 DNA reads TGTGCGATTCTGACCGGCAATGAGCAGTTCTTC. This codes for CAILTGNEQFF.

There are a few counts of this clonotype. The chain has TRBV5-1 and TRBJ2-3; 9 bases fit TRBD2. The CDR3 is made up of 18 amino acids. V shed 4 bases and J 2 bases; nucleotides not matched to a gene: 14. CDR1 is SGHRS and CDR2 is YFSETQ in the germline V gene. Here the CDR3 reads CASSPEGLAGTYTDTQYF. The CDR3 DNA follows: TGCGCCAGCAGCCCGGAGGGGCTAGCGGGGACCTACACAGATACGCAGTATTTT.

V gene TRBV7-9 combines with J gene TRBJ1-1; 8 bases map to TRBD1. CDR3 length: 14 residues. Germline V gene data show CDR1 as SEHNR and CDR2 as FQNEAQ (reference sequence). Losses at the gene ends were 5 bases for V and 6 bases for J; bases not matched to a gene: 8. The CDR3 here is CASSPTTGDAEAFF. CDR3 DNA: TGTGCCAGCAGCCCGACGACAGGGGACGCTGAAGCTTTCTTT.

The chain has TRBV27 and TRBJ2-4; D gene unclear. The J call is uncertain, as TRBJ2-7 better fits the DNA end. In germline, CDR1 is MNHEY, CDR2 SMNVEV (reference sequence). There are 15 residues in the CDR3. The CDR3 bases are TGTGCCAGCAGTCCCCGCCCAGGAACCACCTACGAGCAGTACTTC. This sequence encodes CASSPRPGTTYEQYF.

This clonotype showed up many times. This chain uses TRBV29-1 with TRBJ2-7; D gene unclear. The germline V gene encodes CDR1 SQVTM and CDR2 ANQGSEA. The CDR3 consists of 13 residues. V shed 3 bases and J shed 5 bases, with 14 bases lying between them. CDR3 in DNA: TGCAGCGTTGATTCCGGCGGTGGGGACGAGCAGTACTTC. It codes for CSVDSGGGDEQYF.

This clonotype was observed a handful of times. The chain is built from TRBV20-1 and TRBJ2-5; 9 bases map to TRBD1. The better agreement between TRBJ2-7 and the DNA end casts doubt on the J call. Germline lookup yields CDR1 DFQATT and CDR2 SNEGSKA (reference sequence). The CDR3 is 12 amino acids. The CDR3 nucleotides are TGCAGTGCTAAAAGGACAGGGGACGAGCAGTACTTC. Amino acid sequence: CSAKRTGDEQYF.

V is TRBV7-8 and J is TRBJ1-3, with TRBD1 identical over 7 bases. V dropped 3 bases and J dropped 1; count of bases not matched to a gene: 12. Germline CDR1 and CDR2: SGHVS and FQNEAQ. The CDR3 covers 18 residues. The CDR3 reads CASSFRRRGLGSGNTIYF. The CDR3 DNA follows: TGTGCCAGCAGCTTTCGGAGGAGGGGGCTTGGTTCTGGAAACACCATATATTTT.

The CDR3 loop reads CSAREWQRGGTDTQYF. CDR3 nucleotides: TGCAGTGCTAGAGAGTGGCAGCGGGGCGGCACAGATACGCAGTATTTT. This rearrangement joins TRBV20-1 to TRBJ2-3; 7 bases align to TRBD2. The germline CDR1 and CDR2 sequences are DFQATT and SNEGSKA (reference sequence). V shed 0 bases and J 1 base; nucleotides not matched to a gene: 7. The CDR3 loop spans 16 amino acids.

The V gene is TRBV4-1, the J gene TRBJ1-2; maybe TRBD1 (6 bases). V shed 0 bases and J shed 4 bases, with 15 bases lying between them. The CDR3 sequence is 16 residues long. Germline CDR1 is MGHRA and CDR2 is YSYEKL. The CDR3 sequence is CASSQDSGGPGYGYTF. CDR3 DNA: TGCGCCAGCAGCCAAGATAGTGGGGGGCCTGGCTATGGCTACACCTTC.

This chain joins TRBV10-3 and TRBJ2-5; the match to TRBD2 covers 9 bases. The CDR3 length is 19 residues. Trimming took 11 bases from V and 2 from J; bases not matched to a gene: 24. Germline CDR1 reads ENHRY; CDR2 reads SYGVKD. In nucleotides, the CDR3 is TGTGCCGCTGAAAAACGTATCTATGGATTAGCGGGGGAACAAGAGACCCAGTACTTC. Amino acids: CAAEKRIYGLAGEQETQYF.